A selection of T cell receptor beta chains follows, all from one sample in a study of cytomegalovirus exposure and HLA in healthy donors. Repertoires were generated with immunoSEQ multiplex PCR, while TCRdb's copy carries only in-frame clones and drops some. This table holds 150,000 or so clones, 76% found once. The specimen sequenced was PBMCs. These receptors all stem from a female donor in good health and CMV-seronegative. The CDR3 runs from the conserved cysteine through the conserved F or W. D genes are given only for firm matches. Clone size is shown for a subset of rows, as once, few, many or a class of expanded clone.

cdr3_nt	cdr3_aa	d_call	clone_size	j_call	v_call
TGTGCCAGCAGCGCCTCCGGGACAGTAAATGAAAAACTGTTTTTT	CASSASGTVNEKLFF	TRBD1	once	TRBJ1-4	TRBV5-4
TGCAGTGGGGGACAGGCTGAAGCTTTCTTT	CSGGQAEAFF	TRBD1	.	TRBJ1-1	TRBV29-1
TGTGCCATCGGGTGGGGGGAAAGCTCCTACAATGAGCAGTTCTTC	CAIGWGESSYNEQFF	.	.	TRBJ2-1	TRBV6-6
TGCGCCAGCAGCTCCGAGACAGGATATGGCTACACCTTC	CASSSETGYGYTF	.	.	TRBJ1-2	TRBV5-1
TGCGCCAGCAGCTTGGCTACAGGGAAAGGGAATACGCAGTATTTT	CASSLATGKGNTQYF	.	.	TRBJ2-3	TRBV5-1
TGTGCCAGCAGTTTAGTGTCGGGGACAACTGAAGCTTTCTTT	CASSLVSGTTEAFF	.	few	TRBJ1-1	TRBV27
TGTGCCAGCAGCTTAGGGTCTAGCGGATCCCCCTCCTACAATGAGCAGTTCTTC	CASSLGSSGSPSYNEQFF	TRBD2	few	TRBJ2-1	TRBV7-2
TGTGCCAGCAGCGTTACCCCGGTAGAATCGGATACGCAGTATTTT	CASSVTPVESDTQYF	.	.	TRBJ2-3	TRBV9
TGTGCCAGCAGTTACTCCCAATACAGGTGGGAGGAGTTCTTC	CASSYSQYRWEEFF	.	once	TRBJ2-1	TRBV6-5
TGTGCCAGCAGCGTAGTAGGAACCCACGGGACTGAAGCTTTCTTT	CASSVVGTHGTEAFF	.	.	TRBJ1-1	TRBV9
TGTGCCAGTAGTTCTTTTACAGGGGGCGGCCATGGCTACACCTTC	CASSSFTGGGHGYTF	TRBD1	.	TRBJ1-2	TRBV19
TGTGCCTGGAGAGGGGATTACAGGGGGGGCTATGGCTACACCTTC	CAWRGDYRGGYGYTF	TRBD1	.	TRBJ1-2	TRBV30
TGTGCCAGCAGTGAAGGCGGCAGGAACACTGAAGCTTTCTTT	CASSEGGRNTEAFF	.	few	TRBJ1-1	TRBV6-5
TGTGCCAGCAGCTTAGCTCGGAACACTGAAGCTTTCTTT	CASSLARNTEAFF	.	once	TRBJ1-1	TRBV7-9
TGTTCCAGCACCTTGGGGGGTACTGAAGCTTTCTTT	CSSTLGGTEAFF	.	.	TRBJ1-1	TRBV7-9
TGCGCCAGCAGCTTGGGGTTCAGGGGCGCGGATGGCTACACCTTC	CASSLGFRGADGYTF	.	.	TRBJ1-2	TRBV5-1
TGTGCCAGCAGCTCCTCGGAGGCGGACAGAATCCTCAATGAGCAGTTCTTC	CASSSSEADRILNEQFF	.	.	TRBJ2-1	TRBV7-2
TGTGCCAGCAGTTCAGCGGGGGGTTGGGATACGCAGTATTTT	CASSSAGGWDTQYF	TRBD2	.	TRBJ2-3	TRBV7-9
TGTGCCAGCAGCGCCTCAGGGTTTCCTAATGAAAAACTGTTTTTT	CASSASGFPNEKLFF	.	.	TRBJ1-4	TRBV9
TGTGCCAGCAGCCTTCTAGCCTCCTACGAGCAGTACTTC	CASSLLASYEQYF	.	.	TRBJ2-7	TRBV7-9
TGTGCCAGCAGTTCCTCCGGGACAGGGAGCTACGAGCAGTACTTC	CASSSSGTGSYEQYF	TRBD1	few	TRBJ2-7	TRBV28
TGCGCCAGCAGCCAATCCCGGGGAAACTCCTACGAGCAGTACTTC	CASSQSRGNSYEQYF	.	once	TRBJ2-7	TRBV4-3
TGTGCCAGTAGTCATGGGGCCGGGGAGCAGTACTTC	CASSHGAGEQYF	.	.	TRBJ2-7	TRBV19
TGTGCCAGTAGTGATTGGGGGACAGGGGCGTACGGCGAGCAGTACTTC	CASSDWGTGAYGEQYF	TRBD1	.	TRBJ2-7	TRBV19
TGCGCCAGCAGCTTGTACCGGGACAGGGGGCGAGGTACTGAAGCTTTCTTT	CASSLYRDRGRGTEAFF	TRBD1	.	TRBJ1-1	TRBV5-1
TGCGCCACCCTTAGACAGCTAGGTGTATACGGGGAGCTGTTTTTT	CATLRQLGVYGELFF	.	.	TRBJ2-2	TRBV10-2
TGCACCAGCAGTGAGGAGGGGGATACTAATGAAAAACTGTTTTTT	CTSSEEGDTNEKLFF	.	once	TRBJ1-4	TRBV10-1